The 12 T cell receptor beta chains below come from one sample, sequenced in a study of blood T cell repertoires in COVID-19. Using immunoSEQ multiplex PCR, the repertoire was profiled, and TCRdb retains in-frame clones only, with some absent. This table holds roughly 260,000 clones, approximately 83% found once. Sequencing was carried out using PBMCs or T cells enriched from blood (not recorded which). Every receptor here comes from a woman aged 40 to 49 who had been exposed to COVID-19.

About this clone itself: Other nucleotide sequences from this sample produce the same CDR3. The chain uses TRBV30 and TRBJ2-5; unclear D gene. Trimming stripped 0 bases from V and 5 bases from J, with 4 bases between. This CDR3 has 11 amino acids. Germline lookup yields CDR1 GTSNPN and CDR2 SVGIG (reference sequence). CDR3 in amino acids: CAWSVRETQYF. The CDR3 bases are TGTGCCTGGAGTGTACGGGAGACCCAGTACTTC. The entire variable domain, with the rest obtained from reference TRBV30 and TRBJ2-5, is as follows: SQTIHQWPATLVQPVGSPLSLECTVEGTSNPNLYWYRQAAGRGLQLLFYSVGIGQISSEVPQNLSASRPQDRQFILSSKKLLLSDSGFYLCAWSVRETQYFGPGTRLLVL.

The V gene is TRBV4-3, the J gene TRBJ1-2; D is possibly TRBD1 (5 bases). Per the germline V gene, CDR1 is LGHNA and CDR2 is YSLEER. V lost 2 bases and J 1 base, leaving 14 bases between the germline ends. The length of the CDR3 is 16 residues. CDR3 nucleotides: TGCGCCAGCAGCCAACAAAGTTCAGGGATTAACTATGGCTACACCTTC. Protein sequence: CASSQQSSGINYGYTF.

The J gene is TRBJ1-2, the V gene TRBV7-6; 7 bases are shared with TRBD1. This CDR3 contains 13 residues. Germline values: CDR1 SGHVS, CDR2 FNYEAQ. V gave up 5 bases and J gave up 3 bases; unmatched junction bases: 3. The DNA of the CDR3 is TGTGCCAGCAGCGCCGGGACAGACTATGGCTACACCTTC. Protein product: CASSAGTDYGYTF.

The V gene is TRBV19, the J gene TRBJ1-2; 7 positions match TRBD1. V dropped 1 base and J dropped 5; count of bases not matched to a gene: 7. The germline V gene has CDR1 LNHDA and CDR2 SQIVND (reference sequence). This CDR3 has 15 amino acids. The DNA for the CDR3 is TGTGCCAGTAGTATAGGTACAGGGGCGAGGTATGGCTACACCTTC. Protein sequence: CASSIGTGARYGYTF.

This chain uses TRBV5-1 with TRBJ1-3; a weak D match, TRBD1 (5 bases). Trimming pared 1 base from V and 0 bases from J, leaving 11 bases between. CDR3 length equals 16 residues. Germline assignment: CDR1 SGHRS and CDR2 YFSETQ. The CDR3 sequence is CASSLSGIDSGNTIYF. As DNA, the CDR3 is TGCGCCAGCAGCTTGTCAGGGATCGACTCTGGAAACACCATATATTTT.

The chain has TRBV9 and TRBJ2-1, with D perhaps matching TRBD2 (5 bases). Germline assignment: CDR1 SGDLS and CDR2 YYNGEE. Trimming stripped 4 bases from V and 5 bases from J, with 25 bases between. The CDR3 length is 18 residues. The CDR3, as DNA: TGTGCCAGCAGCCGGGCCCCTCCCGGACCCGCGGGTAACAATGAGCAGTTCTTC. Translation gives CASSRAPPGPAGNNEQFF.

DNA of the CDR3: TGTGCCAGCAGCTTTCAGGTGAACACTGAAGCTTTCTTT. Translation gives CASSFQVNTEAFF. The chain combines TRBV11-2 with TRBJ1-1, with D unresolved. The CDR3 is 13 amino acids. The germline V and J ends were trimmed by 3 bases and 0 bases, with 5 bases remaining between them. Germline lookup yields CDR1 SGHAT and CDR2 FQNNGV.

The chain links TRBV12-5 to TRBJ2-7, with D perhaps matching TRBD1 (6 bases). From germline, CDR1 is LGHNT and CDR2 FRNRAP. The CDR3 runs 16 residues. Trimming pared 3 bases from V and 5 bases from J, leaving 20 bases between. The CDR3 DNA reads TGTGCTAGTGGTTTAGCCCTCGCCAGGGGTATAAACGAGCAGTACTTC. Translation gives CASGLALARGINEQYF.

This rearrangement joins TRBV5-6 to TRBJ1-5, with 7 bases lining up with TRBD1. V was pared by 0 bases and J by 3 bases, with 6 bases of the junction left unmatched. The germline V gene has CDR1 SGHDT and CDR2 YYEEEE. This CDR3 has 16 amino acids. The CDR3 nucleotides read TGTGCCAGCAGCTTGGGGAGGGGGCGATTCAATCAGCCCCAGCATTTT. As protein: CASSLGRGRFNQPQHF.

This CDR3 reads CASSLVGLAGAGTPTDTQYF. CDR3 in DNA: TGCGCCAGCAGCTTGGTCGGACTAGCGGGGGCCGGGACTCCCACAGATACGCAGTATTTT. The chain joins TRBV5-1 to TRBJ2-3; 13 bases align to TRBD2. This CDR3 has 20 residues. Germline loops: CDR1 SGHRS, CDR2 YFSETQ. V lost 0 bases and J lost 2; bases outside the gene matches: 12. The variable domain in full, completed from reference TRBV5-1 and TRBJ2-3, reads KAGVTQTPRYLIKTRGQQVTLSCSPISGHRSVSWYQQTPGQGLQFLFEYFSETQRNKGNFPGRFSGRQFSNSRSEMNVSTLELGDSALYLCASSLVGLAGAGTPTDTQYFGPGTRLTVL.

This sequence joins TRBV7-9 and TRBJ1-3; no reliable D call. This CDR3 contains 16 residues. Trimming pared 1 base from V and 2 bases from J, leaving 12 bases between. Germline-derived CDR1 and CDR2 are SEHNR and FQNEAQ (reference sequence). The chain's CDR3 is CASSLVTVQPGNTIYF. CDR3 bases: TGTGCCAGCAGCTTAGTTACAGTTCAGCCTGGAAACACCATATATTTT.

The V call is TRBV27, the J call TRBJ2-7; 9 nucleotides match TRBD1. This CDR3 spans 16 amino acids. Trimming took 5 bases from V and 2 from J; bases not matched to a gene: 10. The germline CDR1 and CDR2 sequences are MNHEY and SMNVEV (reference sequence). The DNA of the CDR3 is TGTGCCAGCAGTCGCATTCGACAGGGGGTACCCTACGAGCAGTACTTC. Amino acid sequence: CASSRIRQGVPYEQYF.